These 24 T cell receptor beta chains share one sample of origin, sequenced in a study of blood T cell repertoires in COVID-19 (dated by TCRdb to 2018 to 2020). The library was built by means of the immunoSEQ multiplex PCR assay. TCRdb obtained this table from immuneACCESS and retained in-frame rearrangements with V and J assigned. These tables miss some clones; where compared with another copy, unresolved V genes account for less than half of the shortfall, and the remainder is unexplained. For this sample the table gives 84,000 or so clones, of which about 83% were detected only once. Under 50% of the sample rests with the top ten. Sequencing was done on a sample of peripheral blood. The receptor source for this set is a human donor in a cohort sampled during active COVID-19.

This clone was seen a single time. J is TRBJ2-2 and V is TRBV5-1, with D possibly matching TRBD2 (5 bases). With 6 bases removed from V and 0 bases from J, the gap between germline ends came to 9 bases. The germline gives CDR1 SGHRS, CDR2 YFSETQ. The CDR3 covers 14 residues. The CDR3 protein is CASMGRTNTGELFF. The CDR3 coding sequence is TGCGCCAGCATGGGGAGAACGAACACCGGGGAGCTGTTTTTT.

This chain uses TRBV29-1 with TRBJ2-7; D is unresolved. The V gene's germline CDR1 is SQVTM and CDR2 ANQGSEA. V lost 1 base and J 2 bases, leaving 6 bases between the germline ends. The CDR3 is 12 residues long. The CDR3 bases are TGCAGCGTTGAAGGCCACACCTACGAGCAGTACTTC. Translating it yields CSVEGHTYEQYF.

This clone was seen a few times. The chain joins TRBV7-3 to TRBJ2-1; 7 bases line up with TRBD2. In germline, CDR1 is SGHTA, CDR2 FQGTGA. V lost 4 bases and J lost 9; bases outside the gene matches: 12. CDR3 size: 15 residues. CDR3 bases: TGTGCCAGCAGCTCCCAGTCAAGCGGGATTGGTGAGCAGTTCTTC. It specifies CASSSQSSGIGEQFF.

V is TRBV7-2 and J is TRBJ2-3, with D perhaps TRBD1 (6 bases). The CDR3 covers 17 residues. V was cut by 11 bases and J by 2 bases, with 26 bases left in between. CDR1 SGHTA and CDR2 FQGNSA come from the germline V gene. Here the CDR3 reads CASKKNRDPLHTDTQYF. CDR3 nucleotides: TGTGCCTCCAAGAAGAACAGGGATCCCCTCCACACAGATACGCAGTATTTT.

The chain recombines TRBV3-1 (or the pseudogene TRBV3-2) with TRBJ2-1; TRBD2 agrees at 12 bases. V shed 7 bases and J 6 bases; nucleotides not matched to a gene: 7. Germline CDR1 is LGHDT and CDR2 is YNNKEL (reference sequence). The CDR3 spans 15 residues. The CDR3, as DNA: TGTGCCAGCACCCTAGCGGGAGGGCCAATCAATGAGCAGTTCTTC. Amino acid sequence: CASTLAGGPINEQFF.

The gene calls are TRBV19 and TRBJ2-1; D gene ambiguous. The V and J ends lost 6 bases and 9 bases respectively, with 21 bases between them. In germline, CDR1 is LNHDA, CDR2 SQIVND (reference sequence). The CDR3 loop spans 15 amino acids. CDR3: CASRPTAQKHSEQFF. CDR3 nucleotide sequence: TGTGCCAGTAGACCGACGGCCCAGAAGCACAGTGAGCAGTTCTTC.

The chain joins TRBV27 to TRBJ1-2; maybe TRBD1 (6 bases). V lost 5 bases and J 3 bases, leaving 22 bases between the germline ends. Germline V gives CDR1 MNHEY, CDR2 SMNVEV (reference sequence). The CDR3 runs 17 residues. CDR3 amino acids: CASSPSKLDRYYYGYTF. In DNA, the CDR3 is TGTGCCAGCAGTCCATCCAAACTCGACAGGTATTACTATGGCTACACCTTC.

This chain connects TRBV6-6 to TRBJ1-1, with TRBD1 matching 8 bases. The CDR3 length is 13 residues. The trim removed 7 bases at V and 6 bases at J, leaving 7 bases unmatched. The germline CDR1 and CDR2 sequences are MNHNY and SVGAGI (reference sequence). The CDR3 reads CASKRQGFAEAFF. The CDR3 coding sequence is TGTGCCAGCAAACGACAGGGGTTCGCTGAAGCTTTCTTT.

This clone is a singleton in its sample. The chain carries TRBV11-2 and TRBJ2-5, with D tentatively TRBD2 (5 bases). The CDR3 runs 15 residues. Per the germline V gene, CDR1 is SGHAT and CDR2 is FQNNGV. V lost 0 bases and J 1 base, leaving 9 bases between the germline ends. The CDR3 region has the DNA TGTGCCAGCAGCTTAGACGGTCTAGCCCAAGAGACCCAGTACTTC. This translates into CASSLDGLAQETQYF.

The count of this clone is one. This chain uses TRBV28 with TRBJ1-4; D perhaps matches TRBD1 (5 bases). The CDR3 totals 12 residues. V lost 6 bases and J lost 10, with 12 bases in between. Looked up from germline, CDR1 is MDHEN and CDR2 is SYDVKM. Written as DNA, the CDR3 is TGTGCCAGCAGGGAAACCGGGGGAAAACTGTTTTTT. Amino acids: CASRETGGKLFF.

This sequence joins TRBV6-2 or TRBV6-3 and TRBJ2-1, with 16 bases identical to TRBD2. CDR3 length: 19 residues. Trimming at V came to 5 bases and at J to 0 bases, leaving 7 bases not matched to a gene. CDR1 is MNHEY and CDR2 is SVGEGT in the germline V gene. The CDR3 spells CASSTQGLAGGSSYNEQFF. The CDR3 nucleotides read TGTGCCAGCAGTACCCAGGGACTAGCGGGAGGGTCCTCCTACAATGAGCAGTTCTTC.

The V and J genes are TRBV5-1 and TRBJ2-1; 7 bases align to TRBD1. Per the germline V gene, CDR1 is SGHRS and CDR2 is YFSETQ. This CDR3 contains 18 residues. V dropped 1 base and J dropped 3; count of bases not matched to a gene: 13. This CDR3 reads CASSLRQGSAEDYNEQFF. In DNA form, the CDR3 reads TGCGCCAGCAGCTTGAGACAGGGATCAGCGGAGGACTACAATGAGCAGTTCTTC.

The CDR3: CASSLQGATEAFF. DNA for the CDR3: TGTGCCAGCAGTTTACAGGGGGCCACTGAAGCTTTCTTT. This chain connects TRBV27 to TRBJ1-1, with TRBD1 identical over 8 bases. With V trimmed by 2 bases and J by 4 bases, 0 bases remained unmatched. CDR3 length: 13 residues. Germline CDR1 is MNHEY and CDR2 is SMNVEV (reference sequence).

This chain joins TRBV7-2 and TRBJ1-4, with D unclear. Germline lookup yields CDR1 SGHTA and CDR2 FQGNSA. The CDR3 is 15 amino acids. V was trimmed by 4 bases and J by 8 bases, leaving 17 bases between them. The CDR3 loop is CASSSSVLMGEKLFF. For the CDR3, the DNA is TGTGCCAGCAGCTCCTCAGTCCTGATGGGCGAAAAACTGTTTTTT. The full variable domain, rest sourced from reference TRBV7-2 and TRBJ1-4, is GAGVSQSPSNKVTEKGKDVELRCDPISGHTALYWYRQSLGQGLEFLIYFQGNSAPDKSGLPSDRFSAERTGGSVSTLTIQRTQQEDSAVYLCASSSSVLMGEKLFFGSGTQLSVL.

The CDR3 DNA reads as TGTGCCAGCAATCAATGGCAGACCTACGAGCAGTACTTC. Amino acid sequence: CASNQWQTYEQYF. The V call is TRBV28, the J call TRBJ2-7; D gene uncertain. Trimming cost V 7 bases and J 2 bases, with 12 bases left between them. In germline, CDR1 is MDHEN, CDR2 SYDVKM. This CDR3 comprises 13 residues.

This clone showed up many times. J is TRBJ2-1 and V is TRBV3-1 (or the pseudogene TRBV3-2), with 8 nucleotides matching TRBD1. With 1 base clipped from V and 8 bases from J, the junction kept 10 bases outside the gene matches. The CDR3 is made up of 16 amino acids. Germline lookup yields CDR1 LGHDT and CDR2 YNNKEL (reference sequence). The CDR3: CASSQGSTTGVYEQFF. CDR3 coding DNA: TGTGCCAGCAGCCAAGGATCCACGACAGGGGTGTATGAGCAGTTCTTC.

This chain joins TRBV27 and TRBJ2-1, with 8 nucleotides matching TRBD1. This CDR3 spans 15 amino acids. The V gene's germline CDR1 is MNHEY and CDR2 SMNVEV (reference sequence). V lost 5 bases to trimming and J lost 7 bases; unmatched junction nucleotides: 10. In nucleotides, the CDR3 is TGTGCCAGCAGTCGCCGGACAGGGATTGGTAATGAGCAGTTCTTC. Protein: CASSRRTGIGNEQFF.

V gene TRBV6-5 combines with J gene TRBJ1-1, with TRBD1 identical over 8 bases. The CDR3 length is 14 residues. Germline V gene lookup returns CDR1 MNHEY and CDR2 SVGAGI. J gave up 4 bases and V 5 bases, and 6 bases lay outside the gene matches. CDR3 nucleotide sequence: TGTGCCAGCAGTACCGGACAGGGCGGCACTGAAGCTTTCTTT. Residues: CASSTGQGGTEAFF.

The chain couples TRBV5-1 to TRBJ2-7, with a possible D match to TRBD2 (6 bases). The CDR3 spans 14 residues. V dropped 2 bases and J dropped 3 bases, with 12 bases sitting between them. Germline loops: CDR1 SGHRS, CDR2 YFSETQ. The chain's CDR3 is CASSFSGSDYEQYF. CDR3 bases: TGCGCCAGCAGCTTTAGCGGTTCCGACTACGAGCAGTACTTC.

This clone was found once. This chain joins TRBV28 and TRBJ2-7; TRBD2 matches at 9 bases. V shed 7 bases, J shed 5 bases, and the junction held 12 bases outside the gene matches. CDR1 is MDHEN, CDR2 SYDVKM, per germline. The CDR3 runs to 15 residues. This CDR3 is CASTLTVAGADEQYF. Written as DNA, the CDR3 is TGTGCCAGCACCCTAACCGTAGCGGGAGCAGACGAGCAGTACTTC.

The rearrangement links TRBV5-6 to TRBJ1-1, with D unresolved. Trimming removed 1 base at V and 6 bases at J, with 10 bases between. The CDR3 has 13 residues. Germline loops: CDR1 SGHDT, CDR2 YYEEEE. This CDR3 is CASSLQDNAEAFF. The CDR3 DNA reads as TGTGCCAGCAGCTTGCAGGATAACGCTGAAGCTTTCTTT.

V and J are TRBV5-4 and TRBJ2-2; 12 positions agree with TRBD2. Germline V gene data show CDR1 as SGHNT and CDR2 as YYREEE (reference sequence). CDR3 length equals 17 residues. J was trimmed by 6 bases and V by 3 bases; bases with no gene match: 9. This chain's CDR3 is CASSSKTSGRRAGELFF. The CDR3 DNA sequence: TGTGCCAGCAGCTCTAAGACTAGCGGGAGAAGGGCCGGGGAGCTGTTTTTT.

The CDR3 DNA reads as TGTGCCAGCAGTGAAACTGGACTGAAGCAGTATTTT. Residues: CASSETGLKQYF. The chain carries TRBV2 and TRBJ2-3; tentatively, D is TRBD2 (5 bases). V gave up 2 bases and J gave up 11 bases, with 11 bases separating them. This CDR3 is 12 amino acids long. Per the germline V gene, CDR1 is SNHLY and CDR2 is FYNNEI.

This clone was seen a handful of times. CDR3 protein: CASSFTRGGLNTGELFF. The CDR3 nucleotides read TGTGCCAGCAGCTTTACTAGAGGAGGCCTGAACACCGGGGAGCTGTTTTTT. The chain is built from TRBV11-2 and TRBJ2-2, with D perhaps matching TRBD2 (5 bases). This CDR3 region has 17 residues. The V end lost 3 bases, the J end lost 1 base, and 15 bases lay between the germline ends. The germline V gene encodes CDR1 SGHAT and CDR2 FQNNGV.